A selection of T cell receptor beta chains follows, all from one sample in a study of draining lymph node invasion in breast cancer. From the bulk RNA-seq reads, TCRdb called clonotypes with MiXCR, one entry per CDR3 protein. The repertoire includes just over 2,500 distinct CDR3 sequences, roughly 67% of them detected once, and 2.5% to 3% sits in the top ten. Sequenced sample: sorted memory Tregs from a lymph node. All receptors derive from a female donor with luminal breast cancer. Each CDR3 is given with its conserved first and last residue. Each record gives: J gene, CDR3 length, clone size, V gene, D gene, CDR3 protein, CDR3 DNA. D genes are given only for firm matches. Size values are once, few and many counts, or a class for expanded clones, and some rows have none.

TRBJ1-1 15 . TRBV28 TRBD1 CASSSAGQGETEAFF TGTGCCAGCAGTTCGGCGGGACAGGGGGAGACTGAAGCTTTCTTT
TRBJ2-7 17 . TRBV6-2/TRBV6-3 TRBD2 CASILHRGTSGGYEQYF TGTGCCAGCATCCTGCACCGGGGGACTAGCGGGGGCTACGAGCAGTACTTC
TRBJ2-4 15 once TRBV3-1 . CASSQDAGWVNIQYF TGTGCCAGCAGCCAAGACGCCGGCTGGGTGAACATTCAGTACTTC
TRBJ2-3 15 . TRBV11-1 . CASSLVERSTDTQYF TGTGCCAGCAGCTTAGTGGAGCGGAGCACAGATACGCAGTATTTT
TRBJ1-3 14 few TRBV5-1 . CASSLDISGNTIYF TGCGCCAGCAGCCTGGACATCTCTGGAAACACCATATATTTT
TRBJ2-2 15 few TRBV6-1 TRBD1 CASVTRTGTTGELFF TGTGCCAGCGTCACCAGGACAGGGACGACCGGGGAGCTGTTTTTT
TRBJ1-2 13 . TRBV27 TRBD1 CASSLTGDHGYTF TGTGCCAGCAGTCTCACAGGGGACCATGGCTACACCTTC
TRBJ1-6 16 . TRBV4-2 . CASSQRTTGDNSPLHF TGTGCCAGCAGCCAAAGAACGACCGGGGATAATTCACCCCTCCACTTT
TRBJ1-1 13 . TRBV11-2 . CASSLNEGGEAFF TGTGCCAGCAGCTTAAACGAGGGGGGGGAAGCTTTCTTT
TRBJ2-7 13 . TRBV20-1 TRBD1 CSAAPGTGYEQYF TGCAGTGCTGCGCCCGGGACAGGGTACGAGCAGTACTTC
TRBJ1-5 13 . TRBV3-1 . CASSQGINQPQHF TGTGCCAGCAGCCAAGGGATCAATCAGCCCCAGCATTTT
TRBJ2-7 16 . TRBV6-1 TRBD1 CASSDKPGQGRYEQYF TGTGCCAGCAGTGATAAACCGGGACAGGGGCGCTACGAGCAGTACTTC
TRBJ1-2 15 . TRBV6-1 TRBD1 CASSPWTGGGSGYTF TGTGCCAGCAGTCCCTGGACAGGGGGAGGTAGTGGCTACACCTTC
TRBJ1-1 14 . TRBV9 . CASSEGSWNTEAFF TGTGCCAGCAGCGAGGGGTCTTGGAACACTGAAGCTTTCTTT
TRBJ1-5 15 . TRBV7-2 TRBD1 CASSLKTGGDQPQHF TGTGCCAGCAGCTTAAAAACAGGGGGAGACCAGCCCCAGCATTTT
TRBJ1-1 16 . TRBV5-1 . CASSIGHRAMNTEAFF TGCGCCAGCAGTATAGGCCACAGGGCCATGAACACTGAAGCTTTCTTT
TRBJ1-2 17 . TRBV19 TRBD1 CASSTRTPGQGPSGYTF TGTGCCAGTAGTACAAGAACCCCGGGACAGGGGCCATCTGGCTACACCTTC
TRBJ2-2 17 few TRBV5-1 . CASRFTVGGPNTGELFF TGCGCCAGCAGATTCACCGTGGGGGGTCCTAACACCGGGGAGCTGTTTTTT
TRBJ1-4 12 . TRBV20-1 . CSSSRGGEKLFF TGCAGTTCTAGCCGGGGAGGTGAAAAACTGTTTTTT
TRBJ2-3 15 . TRBV10-3 . CAISRQVFDTDTQYF TGTGCCATCAGCCGACAGGTCTTTGACACAGATACGCAGTATTTT